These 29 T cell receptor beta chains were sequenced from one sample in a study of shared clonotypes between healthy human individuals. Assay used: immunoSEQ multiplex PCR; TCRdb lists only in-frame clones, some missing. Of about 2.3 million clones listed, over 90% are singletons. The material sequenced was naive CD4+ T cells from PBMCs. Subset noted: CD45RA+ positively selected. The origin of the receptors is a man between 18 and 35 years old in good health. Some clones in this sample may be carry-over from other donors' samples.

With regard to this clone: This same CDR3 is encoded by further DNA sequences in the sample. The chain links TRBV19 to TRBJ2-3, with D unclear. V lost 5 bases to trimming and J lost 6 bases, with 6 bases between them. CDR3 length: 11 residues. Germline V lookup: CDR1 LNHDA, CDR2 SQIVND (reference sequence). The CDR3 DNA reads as TGTGCCAGTAGTTCCCGCGATACGCAGTATTTT. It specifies CASSSRDTQYF.

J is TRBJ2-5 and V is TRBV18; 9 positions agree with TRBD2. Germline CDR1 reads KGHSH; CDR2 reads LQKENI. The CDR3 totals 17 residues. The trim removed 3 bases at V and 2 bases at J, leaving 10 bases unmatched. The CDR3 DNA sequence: TGTGCCAGCTCACCCCAAAAGGGACTAGCAGTTCAAGAGACCCAGTACTTC. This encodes CASSPQKGLAVQETQYF.

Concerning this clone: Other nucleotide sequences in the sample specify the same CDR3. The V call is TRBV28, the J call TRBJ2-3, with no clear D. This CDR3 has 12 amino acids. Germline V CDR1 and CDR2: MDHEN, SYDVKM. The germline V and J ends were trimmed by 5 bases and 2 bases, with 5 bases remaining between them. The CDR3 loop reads CASSTSTDTQYF. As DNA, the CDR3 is TGTGCCAGCAGTACATCCACAGATACGCAGTATTTT.

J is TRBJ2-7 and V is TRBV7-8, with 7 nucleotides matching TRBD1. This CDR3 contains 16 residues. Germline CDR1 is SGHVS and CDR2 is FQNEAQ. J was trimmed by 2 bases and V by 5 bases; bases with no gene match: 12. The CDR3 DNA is TGTGCCAGCAGCATGGGACCGGGACAGACCACCTACGAGCAGTACTTC. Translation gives CASSMGPGQTTYEQYF.

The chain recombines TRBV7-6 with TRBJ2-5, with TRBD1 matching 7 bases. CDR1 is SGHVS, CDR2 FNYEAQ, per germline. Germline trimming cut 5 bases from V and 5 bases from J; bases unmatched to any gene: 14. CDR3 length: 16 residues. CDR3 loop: CASSPNPPVGGETQYF. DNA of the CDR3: TGTGCCAGCAGCCCTAACCCCCCCGTAGGGGGCGAGACCCAGTACTTC.

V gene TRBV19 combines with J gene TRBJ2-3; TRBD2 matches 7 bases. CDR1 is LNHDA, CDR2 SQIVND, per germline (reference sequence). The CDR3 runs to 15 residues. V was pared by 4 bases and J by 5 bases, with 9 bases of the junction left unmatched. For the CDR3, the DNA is TGTGCCAGTAGTAGTCGATTAGCGGGTGAAGATACGCAGTATTTT. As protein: CASSSRLAGEDTQYF.

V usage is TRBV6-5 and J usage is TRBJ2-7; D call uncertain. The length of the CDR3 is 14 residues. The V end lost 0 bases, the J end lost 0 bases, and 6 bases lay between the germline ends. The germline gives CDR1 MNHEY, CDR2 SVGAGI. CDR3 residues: CASSYSQSSYEQYF. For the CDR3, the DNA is TGTGCCAGCAGTTACTCACAGAGCTCCTACGAGCAGTACTTC.

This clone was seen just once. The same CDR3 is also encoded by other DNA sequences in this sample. The CDR3 coding sequence is TGTGCCAGCAGGCCGACAGTCTCCTACGAGCAGTACTTC. Translated, it gives CASRPTVSYEQYF. The chain couples TRBV6-5 to TRBJ2-7, with D perhaps matching TRBD1 (5 bases). CDR1 is MNHEY and CDR2 is SVGAGI in the germline V gene. The length of the CDR3 is 13 residues. V was pared by 6 bases and J by 0 bases, with 9 bases between.

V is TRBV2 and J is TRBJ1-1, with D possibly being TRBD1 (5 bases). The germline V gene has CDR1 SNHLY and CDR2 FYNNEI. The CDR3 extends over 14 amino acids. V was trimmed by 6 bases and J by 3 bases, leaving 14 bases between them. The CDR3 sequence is CASSLLTGYTEAFF. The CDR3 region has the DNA TGTGCCAGCAGCCTTCTCACAGGATACACTGAAGCTTTCTTT.

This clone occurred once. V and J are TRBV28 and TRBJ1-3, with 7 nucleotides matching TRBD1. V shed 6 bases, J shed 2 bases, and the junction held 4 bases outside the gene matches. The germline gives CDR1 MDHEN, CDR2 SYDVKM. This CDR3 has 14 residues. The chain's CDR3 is CASSPDRAGNTIYF. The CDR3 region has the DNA TGTGCCAGCAGCCCCGACAGGGCTGGAAACACCATATATTTT. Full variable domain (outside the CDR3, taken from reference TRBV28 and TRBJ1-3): DVKVTQSSRYLVKRTGEKVFLECVQDMDHENMFWYRQDPGLGLRLIYFSYDVKMKEKGDIPEGYSVSREKKERFSLILESASTNQTSMYLCASSPDRAGNTIYFGEGSWLTVV.

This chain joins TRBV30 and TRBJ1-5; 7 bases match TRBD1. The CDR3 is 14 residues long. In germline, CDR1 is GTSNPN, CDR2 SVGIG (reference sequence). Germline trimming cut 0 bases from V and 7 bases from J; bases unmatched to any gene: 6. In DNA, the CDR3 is TGTGCCTGGAGTGTGAGGGGGCGTGGGCAGCCCCAGCATTTT. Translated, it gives CAWSVRGRGQPQHF.

CDR3 sequence: CASSLATWGNQPQHF. CDR3 DNA sequence: TGTGCCAGCAGCTTAGCTACTTGGGGGAATCAGCCCCAGCATTTT. This rearrangement joins TRBV11-2 to TRBJ1-5; possibly TRBD1 for D (5 bases). CDR1 SGHAT and CDR2 FQNNGV come from the germline V gene. This CDR3 spans 15 amino acids. The V end was cut by 1 base, the J end by 4 bases, with 11 bases between.

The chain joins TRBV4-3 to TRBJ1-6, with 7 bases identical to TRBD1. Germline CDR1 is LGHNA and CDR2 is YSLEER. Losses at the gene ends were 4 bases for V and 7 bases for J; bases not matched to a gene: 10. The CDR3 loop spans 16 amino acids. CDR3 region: CASSLLVAGGNSPLHF. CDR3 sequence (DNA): TGCGCCAGCAGCCTCCTGGTAGCAGGGGGGAATTCACCCCTCCACTTT.

This chain's CDR3 is CATLTSGSGDEQFF. The DNA of the CDR3 is TGTGCCACCCTGACTAGCGGGAGTGGAGATGAGCAGTTCTTC. This chain uses TRBV10-3 with TRBJ2-1, with 12 bases that match TRBD2. This CDR3 comprises 14 residues. Per the germline V gene, CDR1 is ENHRY and CDR2 is SYGVKD. With 10 bases clipped from V and 8 bases from J, the junction kept 9 bases outside the gene matches.

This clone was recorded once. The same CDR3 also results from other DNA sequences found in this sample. The CDR3: CASSGNEKLFF. The CDR3 DNA follows: TGTGCCAGCTCCGGTAATGAAAAACTGTTTTTT. The V and J genes are TRBV6-6 and TRBJ1-4; D is uncertain. V was clipped by 8 bases and J by 4 bases, with 5 bases between them. The CDR3 is made up of 11 amino acids. Per the germline V gene, CDR1 is MNHNY and CDR2 is SVGAGI (reference sequence).

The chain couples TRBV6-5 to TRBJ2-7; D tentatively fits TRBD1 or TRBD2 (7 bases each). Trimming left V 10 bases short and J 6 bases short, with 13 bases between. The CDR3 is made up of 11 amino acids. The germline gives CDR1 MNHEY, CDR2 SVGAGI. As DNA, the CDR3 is TGTGCCACCTCAGGGGGGGGCGAGCAGTACTTC. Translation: CATSGGGEQYF.

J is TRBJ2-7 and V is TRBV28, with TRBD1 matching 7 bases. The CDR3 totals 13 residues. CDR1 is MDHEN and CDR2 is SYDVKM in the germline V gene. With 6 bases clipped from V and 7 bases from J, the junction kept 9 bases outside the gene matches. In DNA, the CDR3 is TGTGCCAGCAGGCCCCCGGTGGACAGGGAGCAGTACTTC. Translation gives CASRPPVDREQYF. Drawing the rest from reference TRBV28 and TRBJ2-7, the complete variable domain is DVKVTQSSRYLVKRTGEKVFLECVQDMDHENMFWYRQDPGLGLRLIYFSYDVKMKEKGDIPEGYSVSREKKERFSLILESASTNQTSMYLCASRPPVDREQYFGPGTRLTVT.

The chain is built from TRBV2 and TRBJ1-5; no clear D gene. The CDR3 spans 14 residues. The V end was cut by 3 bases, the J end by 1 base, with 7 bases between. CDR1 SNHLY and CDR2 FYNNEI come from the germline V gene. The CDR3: CASSDRQSNQPQHF. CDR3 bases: TGTGCCAGCAGTGACCGGCAGAGCAATCAGCCCCAGCATTTT.

Here the CDR3 reads CASSEGPGSGDTQYF. The CDR3 DNA follows: TGTGCCAGCAGCGAGGGACCGGGGTCGGGAGATACGCAGTATTTT. The rearrangement links TRBV7-2 to TRBJ2-3; D could derive from TRBD1 or TRBD2 (5 bases each). Trimming stripped 5 bases from V and 5 bases from J, with 17 bases between. CDR1 is SGHTA and CDR2 is FQGNSA in the germline V gene. The CDR3 covers 15 residues.

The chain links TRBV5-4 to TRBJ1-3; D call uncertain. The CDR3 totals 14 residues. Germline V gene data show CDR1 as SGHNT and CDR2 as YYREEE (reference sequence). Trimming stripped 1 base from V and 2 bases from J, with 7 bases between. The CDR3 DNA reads TGTGCCAGCAGCTTGAGGGCAGCTGGAAACACCATATATTTT. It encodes CASSLRAAGNTIYF.

CDR3 loop: CASSSSTGKSRPQHF. The DNA of the CDR3 is TGTGCCAGCAGTTCATCGACCGGGAAATCACGGCCCCAGCATTTT. The gene calls are TRBV28 and TRBJ1-5; D unclear. The CDR3 contains 15 residues. The germline V and J ends were trimmed by 4 bases and 9 bases, with 19 bases remaining between them. Germline V gene data show CDR1 as MDHEN and CDR2 as SYDVKM.

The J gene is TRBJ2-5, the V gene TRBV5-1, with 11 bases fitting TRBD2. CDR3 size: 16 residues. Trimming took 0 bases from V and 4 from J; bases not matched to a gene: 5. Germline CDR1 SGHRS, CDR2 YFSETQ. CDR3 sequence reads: CASSLAPSGRRETQYF. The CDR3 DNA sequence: TGCGCCAGCAGCTTGGCCCCTAGCGGGAGGAGAGAGACCCAGTACTTC.

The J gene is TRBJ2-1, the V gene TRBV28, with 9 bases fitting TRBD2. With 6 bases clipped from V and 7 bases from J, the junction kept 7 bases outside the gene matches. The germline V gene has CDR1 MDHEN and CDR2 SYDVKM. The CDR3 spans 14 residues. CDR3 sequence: CASSRLAERNEQFF. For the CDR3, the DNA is TGTGCCAGCAGCCGACTAGCGGAACGTAATGAGCAGTTCTTC.

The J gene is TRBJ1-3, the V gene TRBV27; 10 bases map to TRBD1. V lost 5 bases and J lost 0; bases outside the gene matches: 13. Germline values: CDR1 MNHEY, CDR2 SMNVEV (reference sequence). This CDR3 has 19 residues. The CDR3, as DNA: TGTGCCAGCAGTCCGTCCGGGACAGGGGCCTGGATCTCTGGAAACACCATATATTTT. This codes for CASSPSGTGAWISGNTIYF.

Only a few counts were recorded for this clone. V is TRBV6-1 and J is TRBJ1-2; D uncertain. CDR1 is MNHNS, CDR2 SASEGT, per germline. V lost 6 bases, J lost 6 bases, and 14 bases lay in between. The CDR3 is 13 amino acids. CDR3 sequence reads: CASRTTRLDGYTF. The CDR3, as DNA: TGTGCCAGCAGAACTACCAGACTTGATGGCTACACCTTC.

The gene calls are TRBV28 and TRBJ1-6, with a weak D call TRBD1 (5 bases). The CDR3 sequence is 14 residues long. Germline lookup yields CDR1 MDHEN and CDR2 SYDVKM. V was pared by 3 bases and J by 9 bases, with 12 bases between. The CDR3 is CASSFARAPSPLHF. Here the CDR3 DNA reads TGTGCCAGCAGTTTTGCCAGGGCTCCTTCACCCCTCCACTTT.

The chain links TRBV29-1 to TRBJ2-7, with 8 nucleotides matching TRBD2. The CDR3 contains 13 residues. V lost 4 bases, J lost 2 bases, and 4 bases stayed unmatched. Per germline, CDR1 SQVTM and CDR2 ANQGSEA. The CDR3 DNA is TGCAGCGTTGTCGTAGCGGGACCCTACGAGCAGTACTTC. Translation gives CSVVVAGPYEQYF.

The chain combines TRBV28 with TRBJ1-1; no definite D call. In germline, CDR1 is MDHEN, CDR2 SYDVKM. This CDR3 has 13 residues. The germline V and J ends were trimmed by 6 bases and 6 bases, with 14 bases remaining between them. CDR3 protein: CASSIQGRAEAFF. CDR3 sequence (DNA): TGTGCCAGCAGCATTCAAGGGAGAGCTGAAGCTTTCTTT.

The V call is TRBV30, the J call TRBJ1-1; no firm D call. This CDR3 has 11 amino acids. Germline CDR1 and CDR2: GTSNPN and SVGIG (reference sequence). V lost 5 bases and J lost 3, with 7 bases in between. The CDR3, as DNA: TGTGCCTGGGACCGGGACACTGAAGCTTTCTTT. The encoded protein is CAWDRDTEAFF.